The 26 T cell receptor beta chains given below trace back to one sample, sequenced in a study of shared clonotypes between healthy human individuals. TCRdb's copy holds only in-frame clones and misses some; the assay was immunoSEQ multiplex PCR. The table has more than 1.2 million clones, less than 99% seen once. Sequenced: naive CD4+ T cells sorted from blood. Subset described: CD45RA+ positively selected. These receptors originate from a man aged 25-45 years in good health.

The chain is built from TRBV5-6 and TRBJ2-6; no clear D. The CDR3 spans 14 residues. Trimming pared 1 base from V and 1 base from J, leaving 3 bases between. The V gene's germline CDR1 is SGHDT and CDR2 YYEEEE. CDR3 bases: TGTGCCAGCAGCTTGCCGTCTGGGGCCAACGTCCTGACTTTC. Its translation is CASSLPSGANVLTF.

The chain links TRBV2 to TRBJ2-7; tentatively, D is TRBD1 (5 bases). V gave up 5 bases and J gave up 4 bases, with 12 bases separating them. Germline lookup yields CDR1 SNHLY and CDR2 FYNNEI. The length of the CDR3 is 13 residues. Here the CDR3 DNA reads TGTGCCAGCAGTAGCGACAGAAAATACGAGCAGTACTTC. Its protein is CASSSDRKYEQYF. The complete variable domain, with remaining parts taken from reference TRBV2 and TRBJ2-7, reads EPEVTQTPSHQVTQMGQEVILRCVPISNHLYFYWYRQILGQKVEFLVSFYNNEISEKSEIFDDQFSVERPDGSNFTLKIRSTKLEDSAMYFCASSSDRKYEQYFGPGTRLTVT.

CDR3 amino acids: CASSFQGMNTEAFF. In DNA, the CDR3 is TGTGCCAGCAGTTTTCAGGGGATGAACACTGAAGCTTTCTTT. The chain has TRBV27 and TRBJ1-1, with D perhaps TRBD1 (6 bases). This CDR3 is 14 amino acids long. Trimming pared 3 bases from V and 0 bases from J, leaving 8 bases between. Germline loops: CDR1 MNHEY, CDR2 SMNVEV (reference sequence).

The count of this clone is one. The chain links TRBV5-4 to TRBJ2-5, with 13 bases fitting TRBD2. The CDR3 totals 17 residues. V lost 4 bases, J lost 1 base, and 7 bases stayed unmatched. CDR1 is SGHNT, CDR2 YYREEE, per germline (reference sequence). The DNA of the CDR3 is TGTGCCAGCAGCAGGACTAGCGGGAGAGGGGGCCAAGAGACCCAGTACTTC. It is translated as CASSRTSGRGGQETQYF.

J is TRBJ2-5 and V is TRBV5-1, with TRBD2 matching 11 bases. The V gene's germline CDR1 is SGHRS and CDR2 YFSETQ. This CDR3 contains 18 residues. The V gene end was trimmed by 4 bases and the J gene end by 1 base; junction bases not matched to a gene: 12. CDR3 in amino acids: CASSTIGGLAVTQETQYF. In DNA form, the CDR3 reads TGCGCCAGCAGCACTATAGGGGGACTAGCGGTTACCCAAGAGACCCAGTACTTC. Full variable domain (rest looked up from reference TRBV5-1 and TRBJ2-5): KAGVTQTPRYLIKTRGQQVTLSCSPISGHRSVSWYQQTPGQGLQFLFEYFSETQRNKGNFPGRFSGRQFSNSRSEMNVSTLELGDSALYLCASSTIGGLAVTQETQYFGPGTRLLVL.

This chain joins TRBV7-9 and TRBJ2-1; no clear D gene. The germline CDR1 and CDR2 sequences are SEHNR and FQNEAQ (reference sequence). The CDR3 totals 17 residues. The germline V and J ends were trimmed by 2 bases and 5 bases, with 19 bases remaining between them. The CDR3 loop reads CASSLLGGPTTNNEQFF. The CDR3 DNA reads as TGTGCCAGCAGCTTATTAGGCGGACCGACCACGAACAATGAGCAGTTCTTC.

The rearrangement links TRBV7-2 to TRBJ2-1; 9 positions match TRBD2. The CDR3 totals 15 residues. CDR1 and CDR2 from the germline V gene are SGHTA and FQGNSA. V was clipped by 7 bases and J by 8 bases; unmatched bases: 12. The CDR3 loop reads CASTRPGLAFHEQFF. The CDR3 DNA sequence: TGTGCCAGCACCCGACCGGGACTAGCTTTCCATGAGCAGTTCTTC.

The CDR3 nucleotides are TGTGCGACTAGGTGGGGGGATACGCAGTATTTT. It codes for CATRWGDTQYF. The chain recombines TRBV10-3 with TRBJ2-3, with D tentatively TRBD2 (6 bases). The germline V gene encodes CDR1 ENHRY and CDR2 SYGVKD. The CDR3 has 11 amino acids.

The chain is built from TRBV11-2 and TRBJ2-7, with a weak D call TRBD2 (5 bases). The CDR3 is 14 residues long. The V end was cut by 1 base, the J end by 3 bases, with 10 bases between. Germline-derived CDR1 and CDR2 are SGHAT and FQNNGV. The CDR3 sequence is CASSLVTGNYEQYF. In DNA form, the CDR3 reads TGTGCCAGCAGCTTAGTCACGGGAAACTACGAGCAGTACTTC.

The chain links TRBV6-6 to TRBJ2-7; 8 nucleotides match TRBD1. Germline CDR1 reads MNHNY; CDR2 reads SVGAGI (reference sequence). The CDR3 contains 13 residues. Germline trimming cut 7 bases from V and 5 bases from J; bases unmatched to any gene: 7. CDR3 amino acids: CASKDRERHEQYF. Written as DNA, the CDR3 is TGTGCCAGCAAGGACAGGGAGAGGCACGAGCAGTACTTC.

The V call is TRBV15, the J call TRBJ1-4; D unclear. V shed 0 bases and J shed 8 bases, with 16 bases lying between them. Germline V gene data show CDR1 as LNHNV and CDR2 as YYDKDF (reference sequence). The CDR3 spans 16 residues. DNA of the CDR3: TGTGCCACCAGCAGAGATATCGAAGTAGCGGGCGAAAAACTGTTTTTT. Its protein product is CATSRDIEVAGEKLFF.

The J gene is TRBJ1-1, the V gene TRBV7-9; D call uncertain. V was pared by 1 base and J by 3 bases, with 9 bases between. Germline CDR1 is SEHNR and CDR2 is FQNEAQ (reference sequence). This CDR3 spans 14 amino acids. In nucleotides, the CDR3 is TGTGCCAGCAGCTTAGAGGGAGCGTACACTGAAGCTTTCTTT. It specifies CASSLEGAYTEAFF.

This sequence joins TRBV7-2 and TRBJ2-7; 7 nucleotides line up with TRBD2. This CDR3 contains 14 residues. The V and J ends lost 5 bases and 5 bases, in that order; junction bases with no gene match: 9. CDR1 is SGHTA, CDR2 FQGNSA, per germline. The chain's CDR3 is CASSGGGNDHEQYF. The CDR3 DNA reads TGTGCCAGCAGCGGGGGAGGGAATGACCACGAGCAGTACTTC.

About this clone itself: This sample also contains other DNA sequences that code for the same CDR3. The rearrangement links TRBV2 to TRBJ2-5; D unresolved. V dropped 4 bases and J dropped 2 bases, with 5 bases sitting between them. The CDR3 length is 12 residues. Germline-derived CDR1 and CDR2 are SNHLY and FYNNEI. The CDR3 sequence is CASSVGQETQYF. The CDR3 DNA sequence: TGTGCCAGCAGTGTCGGTCAAGAGACCCAGTACTTC.

The count of this clone is one. The rearrangement uses TRBV4-1 and TRBJ2-5, with no clear D. The germline V gene encodes CDR1 MGHRA and CDR2 YSYEKL. The CDR3 length is 13 residues. Trimming removed 1 base from V and 3 bases from J, with 6 bases in between. The CDR3 sequence is CASSQGEEETQYF. As DNA, the CDR3 is TGCGCCAGCAGCCAAGGAGAAGAAGAGACCCAGTACTTC.

As DNA, the CDR3 is TGTGCCAGCAGCTTAGAAGGGGGCGGTTTCGGGGAGCTGTTTTTT. Translation: CASSLEGGGFGELFF. The gene calls are TRBV7-2 and TRBJ2-2, with 7 positions matching TRBD1. The trim removed 1 base at V and 7 bases at J, leaving 6 bases unmatched. In germline, CDR1 is SGHTA, CDR2 FQGNSA. The CDR3 is 15 residues long. Full variable domain (outside the CDR3, taken from reference TRBV7-2 and TRBJ2-2): GAGVSQSPSNKVTEKGKDVELRCDPISGHTALYWYRQSLGQGLEFLIYFQGNSAPDKSGLPSDRFSAERTGGSVSTLTIQRTQQEDSAVYLCASSLEGGGFGELFFGEGSRLTVL.

The CDR3 nucleotides are TGCGCCAGCAGCCAAGATCGGGGACTAGCGGGAGGCGTGGGGAGCACAGATACGCAGTATTTT. Translating gives CASSQDRGLAGGVGSTDTQYF. This chain links TRBV4-1 with TRBJ2-3; 15 bases agree with TRBD2. Trimming at V came to 0 bases and at J to 0 bases, leaving 10 bases not matched to a gene. This CDR3 is built from 21 residues. The germline V gene has CDR1 MGHRA and CDR2 YSYEKL.

The chain carries TRBV6-6 and TRBJ2-7; 7 nucleotides agree with TRBD2. J lost 3 bases, V lost 2 bases, and 7 bases had no gene match. The CDR3 runs 15 residues. From germline, CDR1 is MNHNY and CDR2 SVGAGI (reference sequence). CDR3: CASSYQSGGNYEQYF. The CDR3 DNA reads as TGTGCCAGCAGTTACCAGTCCGGGGGGAACTACGAGCAGTACTTC.

The chain is built from TRBV2 and TRBJ2-4; 8 nucleotides line up with TRBD1. V shed 6 bases, J shed 8 bases, and the junction held 12 bases outside the gene matches. The germline gives CDR1 SNHLY, CDR2 FYNNEI. The CDR3 length is 15 residues. The CDR3 sequence is CASRILRQGADIQYF. In DNA, the CDR3 is TGTGCCAGCAGGATCCTTCGGCAGGGGGCAGACATTCAGTACTTC.

The gene calls are TRBV5-1 and TRBJ1-2; 9 positions match TRBD1. Germline loops: CDR1 SGHRS, CDR2 YFSETQ. This CDR3 contains 14 residues. The V gene end was trimmed by 5 bases and the J gene end by 8 bases; junction bases not matched to a gene: 10. The CDR3 is CASRTGGTGSGYTF. In DNA, the CDR3 is TGCGCCAGCAGAACAGGGGGGACAGGGTCCGGCTACACCTTC.

This chain connects TRBV9 to TRBJ2-2; the D gene is possibly TRBD1 (5 bases). Germline CDR1 reads SGDLS; CDR2 reads YYNGEE. Trimming removed 5 bases at V and 6 bases at J, with 14 bases between. This CDR3 is built from 14 residues. The CDR3 spells CASSPTALAGELFF. The CDR3 DNA follows: TGTGCCAGCAGTCCGACAGCCCTAGCCGGGGAGCTGTTTTTT.

Comment on this clone: Other nucleotide sequences in the sample specify the same CDR3. The chain joins TRBV20-1 to TRBJ2-7; no definite D call. The CDR3 is 10 residues long. The germline CDR1 and CDR2 sequences are DFQATT and SNEGSKA (reference sequence). V was cut by 5 bases and J by 4 bases, with 6 bases left in between. CDR3 sequence (DNA): TGCAGTGCTGGGGATTACGAGCAGTACTTC. It yields the protein CSAGDYEQYF.

CDR3 amino acids: CASSQTGRVQETQYF. CDR3 sequence (DNA): TGTGCCAGCAGCCAAACAGGGAGGGTACAAGAGACCCAGTACTTC. The chain recombines TRBV7-8 with TRBJ2-5, with a weak D call TRBD2 (7 bases). Between the trimmed V and J ends, which lost 5 bases and 2 bases, there was a span of 15 bases. CDR1 and CDR2 from the germline V gene are SGHVS and FQNEAQ. This CDR3 has 15 amino acids.

The chain employs TRBV15 and TRBJ1-4; 8 bases match TRBD1. Looked up from germline, CDR1 is LNHNV and CDR2 is YYDKDF (reference sequence). CDR3 length equals 16 residues. V gave up 0 bases and J gave up 6 bases; unmatched junction bases: 6. CDR3 bases: TGTGCCACCAGCAGAGATCCCGCAGGGGGCGATGAAAAACTGTTTTTT. This gives the protein CATSRDPAGGDEKLFF.

This clone was detected a few times. This chain links TRBV7-9 with TRBJ2-1, with 7 nucleotides matching TRBD1. The CDR3 is 15 residues long. V lost 0 bases, J lost 7 bases, and 6 bases stayed unmatched. Germline CDR1 is SEHNR and CDR2 is FQNEAQ (reference sequence). CDR3 protein: CASSLALKQGNEQFF. The CDR3 DNA reads TGTGCCAGCAGCTTAGCGCTCAAACAGGGGAATGAGCAGTTCTTC.

The chain couples TRBV11-2 to TRBJ2-1, with D perhaps TRBD1 (5 bases). V lost 2 bases and J 5 bases, leaving 19 bases between the germline ends. CDR1 SGHAT and CDR2 FQNNGV come from the germline V gene. CDR3 size: 17 residues. The CDR3: CASSLSLGQGSHNEQFF. As DNA, the CDR3 is TGTGCCAGCAGCTTAAGTCTGGGCCAGGGATCCCACAATGAGCAGTTCTTC.